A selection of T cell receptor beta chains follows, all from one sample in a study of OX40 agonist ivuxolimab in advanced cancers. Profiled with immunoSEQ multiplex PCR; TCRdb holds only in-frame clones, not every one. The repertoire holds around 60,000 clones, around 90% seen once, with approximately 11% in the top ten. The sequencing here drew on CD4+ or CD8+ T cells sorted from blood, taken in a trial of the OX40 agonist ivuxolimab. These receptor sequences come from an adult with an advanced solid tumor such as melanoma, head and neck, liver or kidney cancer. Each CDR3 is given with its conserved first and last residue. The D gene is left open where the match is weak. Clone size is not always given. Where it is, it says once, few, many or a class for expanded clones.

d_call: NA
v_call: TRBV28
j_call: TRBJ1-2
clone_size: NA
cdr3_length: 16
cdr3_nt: TGTGCCAGCAGTTTACCCGGGGACGGCTTGAACTATGGCTACACCTTC
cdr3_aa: CASSLPGDGLNYGYTF

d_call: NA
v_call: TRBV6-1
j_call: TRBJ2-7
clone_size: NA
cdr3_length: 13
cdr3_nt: TGTGCCAGCAGTTCCACGGACTACGGCGAGCAGTACTTC
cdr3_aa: CASSSTDYGEQYF

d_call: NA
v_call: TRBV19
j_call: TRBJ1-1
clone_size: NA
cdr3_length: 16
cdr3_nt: TGTGCCAGTAGTAACCGGGACCTCGGGGGTTCCACTGAAGCTTTCTTT
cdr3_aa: CASSNRDLGGSTEAFF

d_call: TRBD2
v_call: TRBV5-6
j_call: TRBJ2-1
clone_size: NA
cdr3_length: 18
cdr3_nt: TGTGCCAGCAGCTTGGCCAATCACGGACTAGCCGGATACAATGAGCAGTTCTTC
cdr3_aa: CASSLANHGLAGYNEQFF

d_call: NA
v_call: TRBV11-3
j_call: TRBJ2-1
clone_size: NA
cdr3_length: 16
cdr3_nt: TGTGCCAGCAGCTTCTTCCCCTCAGGGTCCTACAATGAGCAGTTCTTC
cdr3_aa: CASSFFPSGSYNEQFF

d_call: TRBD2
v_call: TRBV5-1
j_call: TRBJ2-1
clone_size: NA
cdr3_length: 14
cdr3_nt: TGCGCCAGCACGTCTAGCGGAGGATACAATGAGCAGTTCTTC
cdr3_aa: CASTSSGGYNEQFF

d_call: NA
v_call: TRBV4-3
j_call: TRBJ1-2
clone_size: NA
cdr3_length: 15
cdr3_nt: TGCGCCAGCAGCCAAGATAGGCAGGGAAACTATGGCTACACCTTC
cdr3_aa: CASSQDRQGNYGYTF

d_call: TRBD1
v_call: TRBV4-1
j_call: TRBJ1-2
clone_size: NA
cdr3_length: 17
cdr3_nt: TGCGCCAGCAGCCCTTCTATTGGACAGGGCGTTTCCTATGGCTACACCTTC
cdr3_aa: CASSPSIGQGVSYGYTF

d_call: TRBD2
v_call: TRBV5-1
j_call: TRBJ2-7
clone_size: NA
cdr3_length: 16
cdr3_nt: TGCGCCAGCAGTAATGTAGGACTAGCGGGAGGTGAGGAGCAGTACTTC
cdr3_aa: CASSNVGLAGGEEQYF

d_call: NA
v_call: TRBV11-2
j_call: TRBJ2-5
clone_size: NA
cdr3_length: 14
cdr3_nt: TGTGCCAGCAGCTCCACCTCAGCGCGGGAGACCCAGTACTTC
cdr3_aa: CASSSTSARETQYF

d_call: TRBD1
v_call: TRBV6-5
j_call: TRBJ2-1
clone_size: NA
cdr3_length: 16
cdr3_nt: TGTGCCAGCAGTTACTCGGAAAGGGGGCGCGAAGGTGAGCAGTTCTTC
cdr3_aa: CASSYSERGREGEQFF

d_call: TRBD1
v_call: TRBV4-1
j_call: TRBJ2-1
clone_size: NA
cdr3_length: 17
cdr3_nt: TGCGCCAGCAGCCAAGAGACAGGGGGCGCGTCGGACAATGAGCAGTTCTTC
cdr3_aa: CASSQETGGASDNEQFF

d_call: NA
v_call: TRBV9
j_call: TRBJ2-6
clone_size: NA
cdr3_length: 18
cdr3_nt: TGTGCCAGCAGCGCCTCCTTAGCGGTTAGCTCTGGGGCCAACGTCCTGACTTTC
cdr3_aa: CASSASLAVSSGANVLTF

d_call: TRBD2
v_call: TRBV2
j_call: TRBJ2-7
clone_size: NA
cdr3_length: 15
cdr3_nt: TGTGCCAGCAGGGAGGGACTAGCGGGGATCTACGAGCAGTACTTC
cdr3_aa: CASREGLAGIYEQYF

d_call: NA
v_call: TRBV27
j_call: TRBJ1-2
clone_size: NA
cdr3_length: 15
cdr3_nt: TGTGCCAGCAGTTTAGTGGAGGGTGATAACTATGGCTACACCTTC
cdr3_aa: CASSLVEGDNYGYTF

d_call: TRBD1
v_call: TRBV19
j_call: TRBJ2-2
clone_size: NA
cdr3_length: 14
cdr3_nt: TGTGCCAGTACCCCGGGACAGCACACCGGGGAGCTGTTTTTT
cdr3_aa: CASTPGQHTGELFF

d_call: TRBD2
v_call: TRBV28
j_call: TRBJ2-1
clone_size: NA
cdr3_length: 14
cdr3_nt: TGTGCCAGCAGCTCTAGCGGGAGTTTTAATGAGCAGTTCTTC
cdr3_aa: CASSSSGSFNEQFF

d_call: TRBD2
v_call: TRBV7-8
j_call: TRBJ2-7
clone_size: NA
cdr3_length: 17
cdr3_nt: TGTGCCAGCAGCTTAGCAGGCAGCGGGAGGGAACTCTACGAGCAGTACTTC
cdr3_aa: CASSLAGSGRELYEQYF

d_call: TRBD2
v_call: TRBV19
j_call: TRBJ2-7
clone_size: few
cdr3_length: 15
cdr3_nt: TGTGCCAGTAGTTTTGGGACTAGCGGGACCGACGAGCAGTACTTC
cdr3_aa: CASSFGTSGTDEQYF

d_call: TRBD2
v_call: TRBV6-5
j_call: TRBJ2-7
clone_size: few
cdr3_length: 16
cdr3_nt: TGTGCCAGCAGTTATTCGACTAGCGGGAGTACACGCGAGCAGTACTTC
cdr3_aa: CASSYSTSGSTREQYF

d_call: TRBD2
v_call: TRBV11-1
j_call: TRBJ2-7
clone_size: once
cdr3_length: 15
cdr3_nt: TGTGCCAGCAGCGCCTCTAGCGGGAGGACCAACGAGCAGTACTTC
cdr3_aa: CASSASSGRTNEQYF

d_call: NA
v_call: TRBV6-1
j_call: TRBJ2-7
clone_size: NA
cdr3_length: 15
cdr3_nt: TGTGCCAGCAGTGAAGAGGCCCTCGGCGCCTACGAGCAGTACTTC
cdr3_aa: CASSEEALGAYEQYF

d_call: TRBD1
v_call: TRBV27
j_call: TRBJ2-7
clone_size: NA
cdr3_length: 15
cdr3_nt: TGTGCCAGCAGGCTGCGGACAGGCAGCTCCTACGAGCAGTACTTC
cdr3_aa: CASRLRTGSSYEQYF

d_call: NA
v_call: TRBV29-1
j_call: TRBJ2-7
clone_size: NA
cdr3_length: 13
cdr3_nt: TGCAGCGTTGGCCCCGGGTCTACCTACGAGCAGTACTTC
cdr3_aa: CSVGPGSTYEQYF

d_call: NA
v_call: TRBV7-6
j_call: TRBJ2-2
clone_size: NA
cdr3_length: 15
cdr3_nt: TGTGCCAGCAGCTTAGAATGGGAGAACACCGGGGAGCTGTTTTTT
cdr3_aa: CASSLEWENTGELFF

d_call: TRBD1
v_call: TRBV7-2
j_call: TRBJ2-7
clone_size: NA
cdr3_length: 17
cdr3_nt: TGTGCCAGCAGCTTTCCCCCCGGGACAGGGGACTCCTACGAGCAGTACTTC
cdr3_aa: CASSFPPGTGDSYEQYF

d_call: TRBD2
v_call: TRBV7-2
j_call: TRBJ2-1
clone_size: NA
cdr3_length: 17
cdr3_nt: TGTGCCAGCAGCTTAATTCTGCGGGAGGAGTGGGGCGATGAGCAGTTCTTC
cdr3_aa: CASSLILREEWGDEQFF

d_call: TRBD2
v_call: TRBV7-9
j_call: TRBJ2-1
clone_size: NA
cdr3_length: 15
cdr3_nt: TGTGCCAGCAGCTTAGTCCTAGCGGGAATCAATGAGCAGTTCTTC
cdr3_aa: CASSLVLAGINEQFF

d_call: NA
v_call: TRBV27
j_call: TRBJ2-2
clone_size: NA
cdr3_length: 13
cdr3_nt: TGTGCCAGCAGTTTATCGAACACCGGGGAGCTGTTTTTT
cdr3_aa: CASSLSNTGELFF

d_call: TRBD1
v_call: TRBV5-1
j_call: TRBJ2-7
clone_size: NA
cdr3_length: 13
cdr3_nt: TGCGCCAGCAGCGGGGGACAGTTCGTGGAGCAGTACTTC
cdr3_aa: CASSGGQFVEQYF

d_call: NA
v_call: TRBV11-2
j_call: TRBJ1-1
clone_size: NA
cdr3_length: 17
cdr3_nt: TGTGCCAGCAGCCCTTACGAGACGTGGGTATCGGACACTGAAGCTTTCTTT
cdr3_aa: CASSPYETWVSDTEAFF

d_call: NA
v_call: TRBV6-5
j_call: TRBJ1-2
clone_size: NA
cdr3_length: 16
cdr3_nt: TGTGCCAGCAGTTTAACAGGGACGAAAGCTAACTATGGCTACACCTTC
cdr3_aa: CASSLTGTKANYGYTF

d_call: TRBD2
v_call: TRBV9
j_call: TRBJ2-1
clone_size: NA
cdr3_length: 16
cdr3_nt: TGTGCCAGCAGCGTAGTCGGCGGGAGGGGGGCGAATGAGCAGTTCTTC
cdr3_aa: CASSVVGGRGANEQFF

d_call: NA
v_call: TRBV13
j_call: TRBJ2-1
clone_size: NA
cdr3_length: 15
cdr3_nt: TGTGCCAGCAGCCAGTCGGCGGGGTCGTACAATGAGCAGTTCTTC
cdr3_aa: CASSQSAGSYNEQFF

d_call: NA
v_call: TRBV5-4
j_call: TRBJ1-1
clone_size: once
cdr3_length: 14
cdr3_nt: TGTGCCAGCAGCTGGGGGACACAGAACACTGAAGCTTTCTTT
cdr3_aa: CASSWGTQNTEAFF

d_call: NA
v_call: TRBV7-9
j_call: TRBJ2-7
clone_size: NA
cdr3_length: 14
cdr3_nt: TGTGCCAGCAGTTCCGGGACCGCTACCTACGAGCAGTACTTC
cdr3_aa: CASSSGTATYEQYF

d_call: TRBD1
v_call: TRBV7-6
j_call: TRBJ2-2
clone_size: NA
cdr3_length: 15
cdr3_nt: TGTGCCAGCAGGTTGAGGACAGGCCTTACCGGGGAGCTGTTTTTT
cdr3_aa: CASRLRTGLTGELFF

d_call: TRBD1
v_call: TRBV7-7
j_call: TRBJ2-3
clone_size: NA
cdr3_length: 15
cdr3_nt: TGTGCCAGCAGCCCTCTGGACAGGAGAGGGGATACGCAGTATTTT
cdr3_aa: CASSPLDRRGDTQYF

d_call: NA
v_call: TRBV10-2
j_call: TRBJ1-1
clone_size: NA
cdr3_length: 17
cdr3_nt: TGCGCCAGCAGTGAGGCGCCCTCTAAGGGGCTGAACACTGAAGCTTTCTTT
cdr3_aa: CASSEAPSKGLNTEAFF

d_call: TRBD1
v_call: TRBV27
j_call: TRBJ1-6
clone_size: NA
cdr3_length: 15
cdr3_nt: TGTGCCAGCACCGCAGTCCCGGGACAGGGAAGTACCCTCCACTTT
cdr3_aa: CASTAVPGQGSTLHF

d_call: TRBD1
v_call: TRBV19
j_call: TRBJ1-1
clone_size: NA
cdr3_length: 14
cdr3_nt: TGTGCCAGTAGTATATGGACAGGGGACACTGAAGCTTTCTTT
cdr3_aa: CASSIWTGDTEAFF

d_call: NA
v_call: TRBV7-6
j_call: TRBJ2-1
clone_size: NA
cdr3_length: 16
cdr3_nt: TGTGCCAGCAGCTTAGGAAGCGGGCGCTCCTACAATGAGCAGTTCTTC
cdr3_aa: CASSLGSGRSYNEQFF

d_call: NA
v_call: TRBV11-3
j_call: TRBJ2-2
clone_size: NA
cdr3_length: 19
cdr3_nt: TGTGCCAGCAGCTTAGATCATAGGAGAAGATTTACTAGAACCGGGGAGCTGTTTTTT
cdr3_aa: CASSLDHRRRFTRTGELFF

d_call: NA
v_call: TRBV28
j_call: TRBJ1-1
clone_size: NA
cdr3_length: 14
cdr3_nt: TGTGCCAGCAGTTTCGTACAAGTTCCAACTGAAGCTTTCTTT
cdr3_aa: CASSFVQVPTEAFF

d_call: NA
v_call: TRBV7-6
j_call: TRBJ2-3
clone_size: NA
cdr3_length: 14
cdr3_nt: TGTGCCAGCAGCTTAGCGTCCCTTGAAGATACGCAGTATTTT
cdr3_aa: CASSLASLEDTQYF

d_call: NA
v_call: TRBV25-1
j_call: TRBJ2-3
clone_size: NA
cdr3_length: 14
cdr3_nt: TGTGCCAGCAGTGAACGGCGGGGCACAGATACGCAGTATTTT
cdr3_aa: CASSERRGTDTQYF

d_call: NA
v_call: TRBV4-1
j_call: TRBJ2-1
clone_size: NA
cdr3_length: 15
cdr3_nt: TGCGCCAGCTGCAAAAATGGGGGCTCCTACAATGAGCAGTTCTTC
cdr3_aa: CASCKNGGSYNEQFF

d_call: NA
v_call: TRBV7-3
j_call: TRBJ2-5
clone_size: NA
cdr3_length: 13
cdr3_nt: TGTGCCTCCAGGGAGGAGGGCCAAGAGACCCAGTACTTC
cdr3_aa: CASREEGQETQYF

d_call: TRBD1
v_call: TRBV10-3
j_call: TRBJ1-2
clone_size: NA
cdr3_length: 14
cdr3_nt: TGTGCCATCAGATTGGGACAGTTCAACTATGGCTACACCTTC
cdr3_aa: CAIRLGQFNYGYTF

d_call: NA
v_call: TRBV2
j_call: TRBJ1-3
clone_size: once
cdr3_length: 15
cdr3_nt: TGTGCCAGCAGGTACAGGCTACTCTCTGGAAACACCATATATTTT
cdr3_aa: CASRYRLLSGNTIYF

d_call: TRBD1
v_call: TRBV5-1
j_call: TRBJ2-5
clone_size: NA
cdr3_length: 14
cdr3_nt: TGCGCCAGCAGATCGACAGGGCTGGTCGAGACCCAGTACTTC
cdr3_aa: CASRSTGLVETQYF

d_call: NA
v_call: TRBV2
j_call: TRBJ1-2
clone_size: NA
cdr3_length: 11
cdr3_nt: TGTGCCAGCAGCACAGGGAGCGGCTACACCTTC
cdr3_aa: CASSTGSGYTF

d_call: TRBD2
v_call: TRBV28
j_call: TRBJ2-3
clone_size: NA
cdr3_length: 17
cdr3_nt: TGTGCCAGCACCTATAGCGGGAGCCCCGAGGGAGCAGATACGCAGTATTTT
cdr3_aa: CASTYSGSPEGADTQYF

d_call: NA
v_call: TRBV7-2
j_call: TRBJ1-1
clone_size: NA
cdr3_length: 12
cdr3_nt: TGTGCCAGCAGCTTAGAATCCTATCCTCTCTTCTTT
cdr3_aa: CASSLESYPLFF

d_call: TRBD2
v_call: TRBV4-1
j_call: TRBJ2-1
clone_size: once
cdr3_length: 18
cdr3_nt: TGCGCCAGCAGCTCAGCCGGGACTAGCGGGAGGGCCTACAATGAGCAGTTCTTC
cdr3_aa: CASSSAGTSGRAYNEQFF

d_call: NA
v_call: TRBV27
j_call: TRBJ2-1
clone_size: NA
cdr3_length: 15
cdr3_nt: TGTGCCAGCAGTGCCCGACTGAACTCCTACAATGAGCAGTTCTTC
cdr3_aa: CASSARLNSYNEQFF

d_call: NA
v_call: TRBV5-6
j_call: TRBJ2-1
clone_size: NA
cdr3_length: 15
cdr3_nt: TGTGCCAGCAGCTTCTCGGACCGGGGGAACAATGAGCAGTTCTTC
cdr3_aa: CASSFSDRGNNEQFF

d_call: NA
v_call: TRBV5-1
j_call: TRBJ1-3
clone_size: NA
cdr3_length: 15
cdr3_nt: TGCGCCAGCAGCGAGCGGGAGAGCTCTGGAAACACCATATATTTT
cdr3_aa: CASSERESSGNTIYF

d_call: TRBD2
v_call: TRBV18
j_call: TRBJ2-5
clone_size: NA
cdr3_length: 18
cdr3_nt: TGTGCCAGCTCACAGGTTCGTGTCGGGACTAGTTTTCGGGAGACCCAGTACTTC
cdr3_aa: CASSQVRVGTSFRETQYF